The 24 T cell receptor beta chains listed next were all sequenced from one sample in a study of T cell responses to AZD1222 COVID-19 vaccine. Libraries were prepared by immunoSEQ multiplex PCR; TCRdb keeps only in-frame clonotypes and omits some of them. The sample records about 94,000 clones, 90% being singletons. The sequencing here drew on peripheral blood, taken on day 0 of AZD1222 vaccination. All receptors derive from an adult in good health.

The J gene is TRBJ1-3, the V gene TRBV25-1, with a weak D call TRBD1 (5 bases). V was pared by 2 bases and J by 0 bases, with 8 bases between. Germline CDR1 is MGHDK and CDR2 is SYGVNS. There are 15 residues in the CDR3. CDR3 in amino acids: CASSEGQGSGNTIYF. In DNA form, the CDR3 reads TGTGCCAGCAGTGAAGGGCAGGGCTCTGGAAACACCATATATTTT. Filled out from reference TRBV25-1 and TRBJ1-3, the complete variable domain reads EADIYQTPRYLVIGTGKKITLECSQTMGHDKMYWYQQDPGMELHLIHYSYGVNSTEKGDLSSESTVSRIRTEHFPLTLESARPSHTSQYLCASSEGQGSGNTIYFGEGSWLTVV.

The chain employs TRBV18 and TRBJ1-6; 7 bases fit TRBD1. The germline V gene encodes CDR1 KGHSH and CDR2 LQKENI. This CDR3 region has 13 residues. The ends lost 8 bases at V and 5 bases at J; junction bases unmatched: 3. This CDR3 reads CASQTGNNSPLHF. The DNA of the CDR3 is TGTGCCAGCCAGACAGGGAATAATTCACCCCTCCACTTT. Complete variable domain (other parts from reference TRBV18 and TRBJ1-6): NAGVMQNPRHLVRRRGQEARLRCSPMKGHSHVYWYRQLPEEGLKFMVYLQKENIIDESGMPKERFSAEFPKEGPSILRIQQVVRGDSAAYFCASQTGNNSPLHFGNGTRLTVT.

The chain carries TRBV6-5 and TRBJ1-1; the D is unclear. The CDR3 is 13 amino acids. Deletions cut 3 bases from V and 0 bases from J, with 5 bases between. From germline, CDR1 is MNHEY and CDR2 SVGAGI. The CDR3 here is CASSYALNTEAFF. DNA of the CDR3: TGTGCCAGCAGTTATGCACTGAACACTGAAGCTTTCTTT.

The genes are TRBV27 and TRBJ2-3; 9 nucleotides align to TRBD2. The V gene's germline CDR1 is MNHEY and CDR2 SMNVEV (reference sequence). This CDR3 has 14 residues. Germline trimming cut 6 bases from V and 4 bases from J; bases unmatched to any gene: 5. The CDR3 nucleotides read TGTGCCAGCAGGGGCGGGGGGGGGCCAGATACGCAGTATTTT. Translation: CASRGGGGPDTQYF.

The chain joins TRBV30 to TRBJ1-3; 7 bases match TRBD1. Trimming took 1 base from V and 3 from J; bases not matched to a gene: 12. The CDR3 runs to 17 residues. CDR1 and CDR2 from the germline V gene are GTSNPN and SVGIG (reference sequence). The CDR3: CAWSARGQPTGGNTIYF. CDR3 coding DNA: TGTGCCTGGAGTGCCAGGGGACAGCCTACAGGTGGAAACACCATATATTTT.

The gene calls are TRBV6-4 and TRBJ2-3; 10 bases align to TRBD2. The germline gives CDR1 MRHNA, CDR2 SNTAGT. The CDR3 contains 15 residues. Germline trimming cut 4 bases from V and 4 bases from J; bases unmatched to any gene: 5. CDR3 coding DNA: TGTGCCAGCAGTGTAGCGGGGGGATCCGCAGATACGCAGTATTTT. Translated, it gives CASSVAGGSADTQYF.

The chain's CDR3 is CASISRQRRYGYTF. In nucleotides, the CDR3 is TGTGCCAGTATCTCAAGACAGCGCCGATATGGCTACACCTTC. V and J are TRBV19 and TRBJ1-2; the D gene is possibly TRBD1 (5 bases). The CDR3 covers 14 residues. Trimming removed 7 bases from V and 5 bases from J, with 17 bases in between. Germline loops: CDR1 LNHDA, CDR2 SQIVND (reference sequence).

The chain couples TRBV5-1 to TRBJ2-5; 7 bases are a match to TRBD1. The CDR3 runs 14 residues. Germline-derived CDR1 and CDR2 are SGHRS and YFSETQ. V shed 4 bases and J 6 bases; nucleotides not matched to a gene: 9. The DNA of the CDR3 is TGCGCCAGCAGCCCGGGACAGACGCGGCAGACCCAGTACTTC. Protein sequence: CASSPGQTRQTQYF.

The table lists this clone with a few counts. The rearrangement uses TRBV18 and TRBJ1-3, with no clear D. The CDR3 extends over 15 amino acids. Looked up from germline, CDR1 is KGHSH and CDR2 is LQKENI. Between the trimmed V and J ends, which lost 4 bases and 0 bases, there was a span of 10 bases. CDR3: CASSLGSISGNTIYF. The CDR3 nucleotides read TGTGCCAGCTCACTGGGGAGTATCTCTGGAAACACCATATATTTT.

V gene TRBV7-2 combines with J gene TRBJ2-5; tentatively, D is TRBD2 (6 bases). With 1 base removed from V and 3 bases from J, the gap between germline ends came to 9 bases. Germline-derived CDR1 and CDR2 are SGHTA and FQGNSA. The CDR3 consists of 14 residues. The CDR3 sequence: CASSLVAAKETQYF. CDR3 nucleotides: TGTGCCAGCAGCTTAGTAGCGGCTAAAGAGACCCAGTACTTC.

In nucleotides, the CDR3 is TGTGCCAGCAGCTCCCCTAACCAAGAGACCCAGTACTTC. Protein sequence: CASSSPNQETQYF. This sequence joins TRBV11-2 and TRBJ2-5; D not resolved. V was clipped by 4 bases and J by 0 bases, with 6 bases between them. The germline V gene encodes CDR1 SGHAT and CDR2 FQNNGV. The CDR3 is made up of 13 amino acids.

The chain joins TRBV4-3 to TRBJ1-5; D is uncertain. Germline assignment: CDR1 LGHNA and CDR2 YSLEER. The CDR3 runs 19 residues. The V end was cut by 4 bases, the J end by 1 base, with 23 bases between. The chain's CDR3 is CASSPEVGGIIGSNQPQHF. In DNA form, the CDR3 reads TGCGCCAGCAGCCCGGAGGTGGGCGGGATTATAGGAAGCAATCAGCCCCAGCATTTT.

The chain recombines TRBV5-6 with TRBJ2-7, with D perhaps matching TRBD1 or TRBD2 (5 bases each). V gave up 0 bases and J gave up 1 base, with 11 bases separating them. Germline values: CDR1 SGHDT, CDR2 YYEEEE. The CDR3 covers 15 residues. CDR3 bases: TGTGCCAGCAGCTTGGGAGGGACGGAATCCTACGAGCAGTACTTC. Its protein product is CASSLGGTESYEQYF.

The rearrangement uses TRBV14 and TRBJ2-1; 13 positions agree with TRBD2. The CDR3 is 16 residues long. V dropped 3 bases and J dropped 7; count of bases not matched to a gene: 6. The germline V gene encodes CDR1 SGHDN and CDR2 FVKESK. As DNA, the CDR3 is TGTGCCAGCAGCCAGACTAGCGGGGGGCCACGGAATGAGCAGTTCTTC. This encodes CASSQTSGGPRNEQFF.

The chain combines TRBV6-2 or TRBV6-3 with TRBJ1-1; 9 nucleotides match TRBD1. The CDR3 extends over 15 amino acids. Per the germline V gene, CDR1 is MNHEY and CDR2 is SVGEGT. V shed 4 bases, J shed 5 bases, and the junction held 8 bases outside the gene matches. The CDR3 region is CASSSAGTGKTEAFF. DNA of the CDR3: TGTGCCAGCAGTTCCGCCGGGACAGGGAAGACTGAAGCTTTCTTT.

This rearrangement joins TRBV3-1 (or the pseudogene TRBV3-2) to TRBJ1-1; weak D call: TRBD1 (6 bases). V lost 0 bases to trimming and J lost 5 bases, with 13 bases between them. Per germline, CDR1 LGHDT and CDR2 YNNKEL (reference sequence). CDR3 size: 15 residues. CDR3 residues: CASSQDPPTGTEAFF. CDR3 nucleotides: TGTGCCAGCAGCCAAGATCCGCCTACAGGGACTGAAGCTTTCTTT.

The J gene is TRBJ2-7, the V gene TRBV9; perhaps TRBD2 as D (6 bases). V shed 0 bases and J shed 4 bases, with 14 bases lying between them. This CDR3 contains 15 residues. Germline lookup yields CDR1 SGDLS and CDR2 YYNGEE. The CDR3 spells CASSVAPGAGYEQYF. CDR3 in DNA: TGTGCCAGCAGCGTAGCCCCCGGGGCGGGGTACGAGCAGTACTTC. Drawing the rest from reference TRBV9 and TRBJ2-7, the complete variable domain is DSGVTQTPKHLITATGQRVTLRCSPRSGDLSVYWYQQSLDQGLQFLIQYYNGEERAKGNILERFSAQQFPDLHSELNLSSLELGDSALYFCASSVAPGAGYEQYFGPGTRLTVT.

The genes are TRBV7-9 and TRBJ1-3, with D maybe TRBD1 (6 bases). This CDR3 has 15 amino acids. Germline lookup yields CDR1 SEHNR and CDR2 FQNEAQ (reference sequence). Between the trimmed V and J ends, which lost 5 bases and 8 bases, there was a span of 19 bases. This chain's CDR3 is CASSDRDTLRDTIYF. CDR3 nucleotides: TGTGCCAGCAGCGACCGGGACACATTGAGAGACACCATATATTTT.

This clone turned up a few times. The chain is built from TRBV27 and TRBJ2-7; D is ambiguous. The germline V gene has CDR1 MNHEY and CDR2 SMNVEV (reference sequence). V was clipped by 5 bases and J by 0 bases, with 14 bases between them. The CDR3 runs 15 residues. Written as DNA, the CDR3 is TGTGCCAGCAGTGCCCCCGGGCAAAGCTCCTACGAGCAGTACTTC. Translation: CASSAPGQSSYEQYF.

CDR3 amino acids: CASSYSGLNTEAFF. The CDR3 DNA sequence: TGTGCCAGCAGTTATTCGGGCTTGAACACTGAAGCTTTCTTT. This chain links TRBV6-2 or TRBV6-3 with TRBJ1-1; D gene unclear. CDR3 length equals 14 residues. Germline CDR1 MNHEY, CDR2 SVGEGT. The V and J ends lost 3 bases and 0 bases respectively, with 8 bases between them.

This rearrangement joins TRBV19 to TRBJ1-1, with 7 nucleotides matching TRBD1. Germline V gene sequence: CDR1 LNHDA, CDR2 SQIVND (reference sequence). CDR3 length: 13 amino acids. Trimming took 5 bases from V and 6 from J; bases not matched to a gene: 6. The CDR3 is CASSVGTDAEAFF. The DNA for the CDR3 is TGTGCCAGTAGTGTAGGGACAGATGCTGAAGCTTTCTTT.

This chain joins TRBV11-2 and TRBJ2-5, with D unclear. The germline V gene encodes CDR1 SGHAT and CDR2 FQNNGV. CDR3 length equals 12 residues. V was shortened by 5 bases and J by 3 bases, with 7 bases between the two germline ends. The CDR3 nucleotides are TGTGCCAGCAGCCCCCTAAAAGAGACCCAGTACTTC. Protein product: CASSPLKETQYF.

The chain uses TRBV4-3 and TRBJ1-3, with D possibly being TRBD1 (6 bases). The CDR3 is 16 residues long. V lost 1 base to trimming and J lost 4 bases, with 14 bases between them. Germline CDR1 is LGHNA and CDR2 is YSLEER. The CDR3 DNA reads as TGCGCCAGCAGCCAAGGGGACACATTCGGAGGAAACACCATATATTTT. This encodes CASSQGDTFGGNTIYF.

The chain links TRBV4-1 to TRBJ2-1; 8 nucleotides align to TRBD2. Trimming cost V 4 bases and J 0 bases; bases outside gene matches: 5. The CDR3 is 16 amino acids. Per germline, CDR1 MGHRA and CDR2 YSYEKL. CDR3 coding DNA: TGCGCCAGCAGCCCTCAACTAGCGGCCTCCTACAATGAGCAGTTCTTC. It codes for CASSPQLAASYNEQFF.